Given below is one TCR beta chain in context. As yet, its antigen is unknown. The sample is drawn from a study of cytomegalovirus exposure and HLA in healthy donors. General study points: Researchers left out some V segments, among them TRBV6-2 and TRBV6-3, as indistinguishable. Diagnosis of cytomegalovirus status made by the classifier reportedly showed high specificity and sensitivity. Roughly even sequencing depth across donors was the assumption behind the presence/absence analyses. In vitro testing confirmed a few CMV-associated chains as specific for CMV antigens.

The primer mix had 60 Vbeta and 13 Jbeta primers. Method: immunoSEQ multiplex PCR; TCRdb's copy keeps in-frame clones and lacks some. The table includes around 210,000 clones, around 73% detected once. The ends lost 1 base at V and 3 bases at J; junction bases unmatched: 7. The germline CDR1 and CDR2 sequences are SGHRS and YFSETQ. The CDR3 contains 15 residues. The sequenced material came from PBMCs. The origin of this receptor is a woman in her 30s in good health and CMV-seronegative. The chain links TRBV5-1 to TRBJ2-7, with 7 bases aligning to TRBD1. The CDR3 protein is CASSLYWRQGYEQYF. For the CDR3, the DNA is TGCGCCAGCAGCTTGTATTGGAGACAGGGCTACGAGCAGTACTTC.